This TCR beta chain was recorded in a study of blood T cell repertoires in COVID-19. Study summary: T cells, B-cell-depleted T cells, or PBMCs supplied cDNA or gDNA.

Individuals aged roughly 18 to 95 years were recruited from 24 US areas. Clinical histories supplied by participants themselves formed the basis of cohort assignment. Germline-derived CDR1 and CDR2 are SGHTA and FQGNSA. The ends lost 5 bases at V and 0 bases at J; junction bases unmatched: 8. CDR3 length: 17 residues. Profiling relied on immunoSEQ multiplex PCR, and the TCRdb table lists in-frame clones only, not all of them. The table shows 250,000 to 300,000 clones, with nearly 90% occurring only once. V and J are TRBV7-2 and TRBJ2-3; 10 bases match TRBD2. This TCR was sampled from a young woman who had recovered from COVID-19. The source material was PBMCs or T cells enriched from blood (not recorded which). The CDR3 DNA reads as TGTGCCAGCAGCCCCAGCGGGGGGGGACGTAGCACAGATACGCAGTATTTT. Encoded protein: CASSPSGGGRSTDTQYF.